This TCR beta chain was sequenced in a study of radiation and T cells in renal cell carcinoma (dated by TCRdb to between 2020 and 2021). The study in broad terms: The samples were drawn from a clinical trial, where primary renal cell carcinomas were treated with 15 Gy of stereotactic body radiation therapy and then removed by nephrectomy 4 weeks afterward. A total of 4,016,671 unique CDR3 nucleotide sequences, encoding roughly 2.7 million unique CDR3 amino acid sequences, were found across all 50 or so samples. TCR beta sequencing covered 50 to 55 samples in total, comprising approximately 25 tumors and around 27 peripheral blood samples.

Worth noting for this clone: Its antigen has not been determined. No clone much larger than this one lies a single base away; base qualities are absent.

Beyond this particular receptor, the publication reports: Because pretreatment tumor biopsies were not available, the baseline intratumoral presence of clonotypes could not be determined. An increase in top tumor clonotypes in blood was observed from baseline to 2 weeks post-radiation, followed by contraction by 4 weeks, which was taken to suggest transient expansion of tumor-resident clones. Because the trial had a single-armed design, the trial could not examine how radiation dose or scheduling affected the TCR repertoire. Changes in the blood repertoire were not tracked past 4 weeks after treatment.

TCR beta libraries were generated from genomic DNA with the immunoSEQ kit, following the manufacturer's recommendations. For library preparation, a first multiplex PCR was performed with proprietary primers, followed by a second PCR in which unique barcodes were added, and bead cleanups were performed after each round. A positive control reaction and a negative control reaction, both provided in the kit, were run with every batch of samples. The final libraries underwent checking on an Agilent 4200 TapeStation D1000 ScreenTape, volumetric pooling, and quantification by qPCR. An Illumina NextSeq500 fitted with a MidOutput 150-cycle cartridge performed the sequencing, running 156 Read1 cycles and 15 Index1 cycles with the kit's custom primers. The pooled library was loaded at around 0.98 pM, with an approximately 19% PhiX control spiked in. The authors' pipeline ran thus. Vendor-processed data were analyzed in R, and a clonotype was defined as all T cells sharing the same CDR3 nucleotide sequence. In the clone abundance analyses, frequencies were normalized to the 10,000 most abundant clones in each sample. Public T cell clones, which averaged fewer than five per sample, were removed prior to analysis. Tumor-enriched and baseline blood-enriched clonotypes were defined by at least a 32-fold difference in abundance between compartments. Clonotypes expanded or contracted between blood time points were identified with a beta-binomial differential abundance model. Similarity between tumor and blood repertoires was quantified using the Baroni-Urbani and Buser coefficient, and groups were compared with two-tailed Wilcoxon tests in R. This is the immuneACCESS table as TCRdb keeps it, with only in-frame sequences that have V and J called. A part of the clones is gone; compared with another copy, unresolved V genes explain less than half, and the rest is unexplained. Clone size and V and J calls were adopted from that table, with D and trimming inferred from the DNA. Here the sample has about 150,000 clones; over 80% occur a single time. Together, the top ten hold 10% to 15% of the sample.

The intended sense of this specimen's time point label: blood 2 weeks post-SBRT. The treatment or condition tag for this specimen amounts to: 15 Gy SBRT to primary tumor, nephrectomy 4 weeks later. To track tumor-enriched clonotypes, serial peripheral blood was sampled from radiation-treated patients at baseline and at 2 weeks and 4 weeks after SBRT. All patients had renal cell carcinoma with clear cell pathology. Genomic DNA for TCR sequencing was prepared using the QIAamp DNA Blood Mini Kit (Qiagen). The analyses included just those samples that passed every quality control check. Via the germline V gene, CDR1 is SGHDT and CDR2 YYEEEE. From V the trimming removes 2 bases and from J it removes 1 base, while the gene matches leave 2 bases of the junction unaccounted for. There are 15 amino acids in the CDR3, from cysteine to phenylalanine inclusive. Only CDR3 DNA remains: 45 bases, in frame from the first base.

The sample consisted of blood, taken from a patient whose treatment included radiotherapy and nephrectomy. The receptor chain draws on TRBV5-6 and TRBJ2-3; 9 bases in the middle match TRBD2. The receptor comes from a woman between 50 and 59 years old with renal cell carcinoma. For the CDR3, the sequence is CASSLIAGGTDTQYF. In nucleotide form, the sequence is TGTGCCAGCAGCTTAATAGCGGGGGGCACAGATACGCAGTATTTT.